These 27 T cell receptor beta chains originate from one sample sequenced in a study of OX40 agonist ivuxolimab in advanced cancers. The data were produced by immunoSEQ multiplex PCR, yet TCRdb's version contains in-frame clones alone and is incomplete. The sample lists fewer than 50,000 clones, around 82% seen once, with approximately 8.1% in the top ten. This material consisted of CD4+ or CD8+ T cells sorted from blood, taken in a trial of the OX40 agonist ivuxolimab. The receptors here all came from an adult with an advanced solid tumor such as melanoma, head and neck, liver or kidney cancer.

This clone was observed a few times. The chain has TRBV27 and TRBJ1-5; maybe TRBD1 (5 bases). This CDR3 has 16 residues. Trimming stripped 6 bases from V and 3 bases from J, with 18 bases between. Germline V gene sequence: CDR1 MNHEY, CDR2 SMNVEV (reference sequence). The CDR3 region is CASRSGGWGNNQPQHF. The DNA of the CDR3 is TGTGCCAGCAGATCCGGGGGGTGGGGAAACAATCAGCCCCAGCATTTT.

This clone was seen a single time. The chain couples TRBV6-1 to TRBJ1-5; TRBD1 agrees at 10 bases. The CDR3 has 14 residues. The germline V gene has CDR1 MNHNS and CDR2 SASEGT. Trimming removed 2 bases from V and 6 bases from J; junction bases left unmatched: 1. CDR3 sequence (DNA): TGTGCCAGCAGTGAAAGACAGGGGGCTCAGCCCCAGCATTTT. It yields the protein CASSERQGAQPQHF.

The chain carries TRBV19 and TRBJ2-7; the match to TRBD2 covers 7 bases. V trimming: 3 bases; J trimming: 3 bases; junction bases outside the gene matches: 5. CDR1 LNHDA and CDR2 SQIVND come from the germline V gene (reference sequence). The CDR3 totals 14 residues. CDR3 DNA: TGTGCCAGTAGTATCGCGGGAGAACTCTACGAGCAGTACTTC. This encodes CASSIAGELYEQYF.

CDR3 in DNA: TGTGCCAGCTCTCCGGGCGACTATTCCTACGAGCAGTACTTC. Its protein product is CASSPGDYSYEQYF. The chain employs TRBV18 and TRBJ2-5, with D possibly being TRBD2 (5 bases). The DNA end lines up better with TRBJ2-7; the J call may be wrong. Germline V gene lookup returns CDR1 KGHSH and CDR2 LQKENI. The CDR3 is 14 amino acids.

J is TRBJ1-1 and V is TRBV7-7, with D unclear. V lost 1 base, J lost 1 base, and 4 bases lay in between. Germline values: CDR1 SSHAT, CDR2 FNYEAQ (reference sequence). CDR3 size: 13 residues. CDR3 protein: CASSLGENTEAFF. CDR3 coding DNA: TGTGCCAGCAGCTTAGGGGAGAACACTGAAGCTTTCTTT.

The table lists this clone with a count of one. This chain joins TRBV6-4 and TRBJ2-3; TRBD2 agrees at 9 bases. From germline, CDR1 is MRHNA and CDR2 SNTAGT. The CDR3 extends over 14 amino acids. V trimming: 6 bases; J trimming: 1 base; junction bases outside the gene matches: 2. The CDR3 region is CASRERGGTDTQYF. CDR3 in DNA: TGTGCCAGCAGAGAGCGGGGGGGCACAGATACGCAGTATTTT.

This clone was seen more than once but under ten times. The chain recombines TRBV5-6 with TRBJ1-2; tentative D call: TRBD1 (5 bases). The CDR3 is 18 amino acids. Germline V CDR1 and CDR2: SGHDT, YYEEEE. V was trimmed by 4 bases and J by 6 bases, leaving 28 bases between them. This CDR3 reads CASSPREGTDIFLNGYTF. CDR3 DNA: TGTGCCAGCAGCCCCAGAGAGGGGACGGATATTTTCTTAAATGGCTACACCTTC.

Of note for this clone: Other DNA sequences in the same sample also yield this CDR3. The rearrangement links TRBV29-1 to TRBJ1-2; 7 bases match TRBD1. Germline-derived CDR1 and CDR2 are SQVTM and ANQGSEA. V trimming: 5 bases; J trimming: 8 bases; junction bases outside the gene matches: 11. This CDR3 is 13 amino acids long. DNA of the CDR3: TGCAGCGTTTTTTTGGAGGGGGCGGGGGGCTACACCTTC. Translated, it gives CSVFLEGAGGYTF.

The V and J genes are TRBV7-2 and TRBJ1-4, with D possibly being TRBD1 (5 bases). The CDR3 is 16 amino acids. V lost 5 bases and J 1 base, leaving 14 bases between the germline ends. Germline V CDR1 and CDR2: SGHTA, FQGNSA. The CDR3 region is CASSQVTGETNEKLFF. CDR3 sequence (DNA): TGTGCCAGCAGCCAAGTAACAGGAGAAACTAATGAAAAACTGTTTTTT.

The chain has TRBV5-1 and TRBJ2-7, with D hard to call. Trimming took 0 bases from V and 7 from J, leaving 11 bases between them. CDR3 size: 13 residues. Germline V gene data show CDR1 as SGHRS and CDR2 as YFSETQ. CDR3 loop: CASSLDSLWEQYF. CDR3 sequence (DNA): TGCGCCAGCAGCTTGGATAGCCTCTGGGAGCAGTACTTC.

V usage is TRBV11-3 and J usage is TRBJ2-1, with TRBD2 matching 14 bases. The CDR3 is 15 residues long. The V gene end was trimmed by 5 bases and the J gene end by 10 bases; junction bases not matched to a gene: 7. Germline V gives CDR1 SGHNT, CDR2 YENEEA. The CDR3 region is CASSPGGLAGEEQFF. The CDR3 DNA reads TGTGCCAGCAGCCCCGGGGGACTAGCGGGAGAGGAGCAGTTCTTC.

The chain combines TRBV5-5 with TRBJ2-1; D call uncertain. There are 17 residues in the CDR3. Trimming took off 0 bases at V and 0 bases at J, with 13 bases between the two ends. Germline values: CDR1 SGHKS, CDR2 YYEKEE (reference sequence). Here the CDR3 DNA reads TGTGCCAGCAGCTTGGCCGGCGGAACGAGCTCCTACAATGAGCAGTTCTTC. Translation gives CASSLAGGTSSYNEQFF.

The chain combines TRBV14 with TRBJ1-1, with a weak D call TRBD1 (5 bases). Germline V gene sequence: CDR1 SGHDN, CDR2 FVKESK. Deletions cut 0 bases from V and 5 bases from J, with 10 bases between. The CDR3 is 14 residues long. This CDR3 reads CASSQDHGGTEAFF. In DNA, the CDR3 is TGTGCCAGCAGCCAAGATCACGGGGGGACTGAAGCTTTCTTT.

The CDR3 DNA follows: TGTGCCAGCAGCTTGACCGACCTTGAGTATGGCTACACCTTC. Amino acids: CASSLTDLEYGYTF. The V and J genes are TRBV11-2 and TRBJ1-2; D call uncertain. The V gene's germline CDR1 is SGHAT and CDR2 FQNNGV. The CDR3 extends over 14 amino acids. V lost 3 bases, J lost 5 bases, and 13 bases lay in between.

J is TRBJ1-1 and V is TRBV7-9, with a weak D call TRBD1 (6 bases). With 6 bases removed from V and 2 bases from J, the gap between germline ends came to 16 bases. This CDR3 spans 15 amino acids. Per the germline V gene, CDR1 is SEHNR and CDR2 is FQNEAQ (reference sequence). The CDR3 loop reads CASSPRQDGNTEAFF. CDR3 coding DNA: TGTGCCAGCAGTCCTAGACAGGATGGTAACACTGAAGCTTTCTTT.

The genes are TRBV7-9 and TRBJ2-4; D is unresolved. CDR3 length: 17 residues. CDR1 SEHNR and CDR2 FQNEAQ come from the germline V gene (reference sequence). The V end was cut by 1 base, the J end by 0 bases, with 13 bases between. CDR3 DNA: TGTGCCAGCAGCTTAGTGATTCGGGTTCAAGCCAAAAACATTCAGTACTTC. It specifies CASSLVIRVQAKNIQYF.

CDR3 in amino acids: CASSEWADGNQPQHF. The CDR3 DNA follows: TGTGCCAGCAGTGAATGGGCAGACGGCAATCAGCCCCAGCATTTT. The chain couples TRBV25-1 to TRBJ1-5; D gene uncertain. This CDR3 spans 15 amino acids. The germline V gene encodes CDR1 MGHDK and CDR2 SYGVNS. V lost 1 base to trimming and J lost 2 bases, with 9 bases between them.

This clone was seen a single time. The chain uses TRBV19 and TRBJ1-4; D may be TRBD1 (6 bases). CDR1 LNHDA and CDR2 SQIVND come from the germline V gene (reference sequence). The CDR3 consists of 13 residues. Trimming left V 10 bases short and J 8 bases short, with 17 bases between. The CDR3 reads CATNQGRQEKLFF. CDR3 in DNA: TGTGCCACCAACCAGGGGCGTCAGGAAAAACTGTTTTTT.

The chain carries TRBV6-5 and TRBJ1-2; a possible D gene is TRBD1 (5 bases). The germline V gene encodes CDR1 MNHEY and CDR2 SVGAGI. The length of the CDR3 is 14 residues. V shed 5 bases and J shed 5 bases, with 15 bases lying between them. For the CDR3, the DNA is TGTGCCAGCAGTCGACAGTCCCGGGGATATGGCTACACCTTC. Protein: CASSRQSRGYGYTF.

This chain links TRBV5-6 with TRBJ1-6; TRBD1 matches at 8 bases. The V segment lost 4 bases and the J segment 7 bases; nucleotides outside the gene matches: 4. Looked up from germline, CDR1 is SGHDT and CDR2 is YYEEEE. CDR3 length: 14 amino acids. The CDR3 region has the DNA TGTGCCAGCAGCCCCGACAGGGGAAATTCACCCCTCCACTTT. Encoded protein: CASSPDRGNSPLHF.

The chain joins TRBV7-9 to TRBJ2-5; D gene ambiguous. Trimming removed 2 bases at V and 6 bases at J, with 22 bases between. The CDR3 covers 17 residues. Germline loops: CDR1 SEHNR, CDR2 FQNEAQ (reference sequence). The CDR3 protein is CASSLSVFGLPEKTQYF. CDR3 DNA sequence: TGTGCCAGCAGCTTATCAGTGTTTGGGCTGCCCGAAAAGACCCAGTACTTC.

The chain has TRBV5-6 and TRBJ2-1; perhaps D is TRBD1 or TRBD2 (5 bases each). The CDR3 loop spans 19 amino acids. V was shortened by 3 bases and J by 6 bases, with 28 bases between the two germline ends. CDR1 SGHDT and CDR2 YYEEEE come from the germline V gene. CDR3 DNA: TGTGCCAGCAGCTATACCTTAACAAGGGACGGTCAAGTTTGCAATGAGCAGTTCTTC. Its translation is CASSYTLTRDGQVCNEQFF.

This clone was recorded only once. The chain is built from TRBV4-2 and TRBJ2-5; D gene uncertain. This CDR3 contains 15 residues. The V gene's germline CDR1 is LGHNA and CDR2 YNFKEQ. V lost 3 bases to trimming and J lost 1 base, with 12 bases between them. The CDR3 spells CASSQQTRAQETQYF. CDR3 sequence (DNA): TGTGCCAGCAGCCAGCAGACAAGAGCCCAAGAGACCCAGTACTTC.

The chain couples TRBV5-1 to TRBJ1-1; D may be TRBD1 (5 bases). V was clipped by 5 bases and J by 4 bases, with 12 bases between them. The CDR3 has 13 amino acids. CDR1 and CDR2 from the germline V gene are SGHRS and YFSETQ. The CDR3, as DNA: TGCGCCAGCAGGTGGGGGGTAGGCACTGAAGCTTTCTTT. It encodes CASRWGVGTEAFF.

The chain links TRBV19 to TRBJ1-2; the D is unclear. Trimming took off 8 bases at V and 8 bases at J, with 21 bases between the two ends. Germline V gene sequence: CDR1 LNHDA, CDR2 SQIVND (reference sequence). This CDR3 has 14 amino acids. In DNA form, the CDR3 reads TGTGCCAGTTCCTCAACAGCCGCGGGTTCGGGCTACACCTTC. This sequence encodes CASSSTAAGSGYTF.

The CDR3 DNA follows: TGTGCCAGCAGCGGGAGTGGGGCCAACGTCCTGACTTTC. This gives the protein CASSGSGANVLTF. This chain links TRBV2 with TRBJ2-6; the D gene is possibly TRBD2 (6 bases). The CDR3 is 13 amino acids. Germline-derived CDR1 and CDR2 are SNHLY and FYNNEI. Trimming took 6 bases from V and 3 from J, leaving 6 bases between them.

This clone turned up a few times. The chain links TRBV15 to TRBJ2-5; a weak D match, TRBD1 (5 bases). Per germline, CDR1 LNHNV and CDR2 YYDKDF (reference sequence). V was pared by 10 bases and J by 5 bases, with 11 bases between. The CDR3 is 11 residues long. CDR3 sequence (DNA): TGTGCCATCCTTAGGGGCGAGACCCAGTACTTC. This gives the protein CAILRGETQYF.